The sequence of this TCR beta chain was determined in a study of blood T cell repertoires in COVID-19. Methods used by the authors: Researchers report that nucleated cell counts were estimated from reference gene primer amplification. The method was immunoSEQ multiplex PCR; TCRdb's version includes in-frame clones alone and lacks a portion of them. V and J calls and clone size are copied from that table; D and trimming were computed from the DNA. The sample contains fewer than 350,000 clones, roughly 87% of which appear only once. V was shortened by 3 bases and J by 1 base, with 7 bases between the two germline ends. Looked up from germline, CDR1 is SNHLY and CDR2 is FYNNEI. CDR3 length: 14 residues.

The chain links TRBV2 to TRBJ2-1, with D perhaps matching TRBD2 (6 bases). Material for sequencing was peripheral blood. This clonotype was obtained from a man younger than 30 with active or convalescent COVID-19. The CDR3 loop is CASSDLASYNEQFF. The CDR3 DNA sequence: TGTGCCAGCAGTGATCTAGCGTCCTACAATGAGCAGTTCTTC.